Presented here are 5 T cell receptor beta chains from one specimen sequenced in a study of T-cell reconstitution after alpha-beta-depleted transplantation in children (dated by TCRdb to about 2016). The library was obtained by PCR. For sequencing, an Illumina HiSeq 2500 was employed. To normalize quantification of the TCRbeta repertoire, the TCR libraries were built with molecular barcoding that relied on unique molecular identifiers. The public reads were quality trimmed at Q25 with fastp and then assembled into clones with MiXCR by TCRdb, keeping productive beta chains. Each entry is one CDR3 protein sequence, shown with its most common DNA and genes. Within this sample are about 240,000 distinct CDR3 sequences, with 12% of them counted one time only. Approximately 2.9% of the sample is taken by the ten largest. Sample: PBMCs from the stem cell graft donor, taken from the stem cell graft. These TCRs come from a human donor who donated a stem cell graft to a child with acute lymphoblastic leukemia.

This clonotype has at least ten counts. The gene calls are TRBV27 and TRBJ1-1; perhaps TRBD1 as D (6 bases). CDR1 MNHEY and CDR2 SMNVEV come from the germline V gene (reference sequence). CDR3 size: 14 residues. With 4 bases removed from V and 4 bases from J, the gap between germline ends came to 13 bases. In DNA, the CDR3 is TGTGCCAGCAGTTCTACTCAGGGGAGCACTGAAGCTTTCTTT. Translating it yields CASSSTQGSTEAFF.

Ten or more counts support this clonotype. This chain connects TRBV20-1 to TRBJ2-7, with 9 positions matching TRBD1. This CDR3 spans 14 amino acids. Looked up from germline, CDR1 is DFQATT and CDR2 is SNEGSKA (reference sequence). V dropped 5 bases and J dropped 3; count of bases not matched to a gene: 8. CDR3 sequence: CSAWHGQGNYEQYF. CDR3 bases: TGCAGTGCTTGGCACGGACAGGGGAACTACGAGCAGTACTTC.

This clonotype has ten or more counts. The gene calls are TRBV27 and TRBJ2-2, with D unclear. Germline V gives CDR1 MNHEY, CDR2 SMNVEV (reference sequence). Trimming left V 8 bases short and J 7 bases short, with 8 bases between. This CDR3 is built from 11 residues. CDR3 residues: CASSMGGELFF. The CDR3 DNA sequence: TGTGCCAGCTCAATGGGCGGGGAGCTGTTTTTT.

This chain uses TRBV7-9 with TRBJ2-1; the D gene is possibly TRBD2 (6 bases). Germline assignment: CDR1 SEHNR and CDR2 FQNEAQ (reference sequence). The ends were cut back, 7 bases at V and 6 bases at J, with 22 bases in the middle. CDR3 length: 16 residues. In DNA form, the CDR3 reads TGTGCCAGCACCCACCGGGCGGGGCCCAGCGTCAATGAGCAGTTCTTC. Translated: CASTHRAGPSVNEQFF.

The chain combines TRBV12-3 or TRBV12-4 with TRBJ1-1, with D possibly being TRBD1 (6 bases). V lost 4 bases and J lost 1, with 13 bases in between. The CDR3 loop spans 15 amino acids. The CDR3 loop is CASSYFDRPNTEAFF. The CDR3, as DNA: TGTGCCAGCAGTTACTTCGACAGGCCGAACACTGAAGCTTTCTTT.